This is a list of T cell receptor beta chains from one sample in a study of blood T cell repertoires in COVID-19. Profiled with immunoSEQ multiplex PCR; TCRdb holds only in-frame clones, not every one. Here the sample spans about 200,000 clones, roughly 92% being singletons. The sequencing input was peripheral blood. The origin of the receptors is a man aged 60 to 75 with COVID-19, enrolled during active disease. Both conserved end residues are part of each CDR3. Each record gives: V gene, CDR3 length, J gene, clone size, D gene, CDR3 protein, CDR3 DNA. The D gene is left open where the match is weak. Size is omitted from some rows. Given values are once, few, many or a class for expanded clones.

TRBV4-1	14	TRBJ2-1	-	-	CASSQGGGIGEQFF	TGCGCCAGCAGCCAAGGCGGGGGCATCGGTGAGCAGTTCTTC
TRBV13	15	TRBJ1-6	-	-	CASSFGGSDYSPLHF	TGTGCCAGCAGCTTCGGAGGGTCAGATTATTCACCCCTCCACTTT
TRBV7-2	14	TRBJ2-5	-	-	CASSLGLRGETQYF	TGTGCCAGCAGCTTGGGCCTAAGGGGTGAGACCCAGTACTTC
TRBV30	13	TRBJ1-4	once	-	CAWTPGLNEKLFF	TGTGCCTGGACCCCTGGGCTTAATGAAAAACTGTTTTTT
TRBV19	14	TRBJ1-6	-	-	CASSTGVGNSPLHF	TGTGCCAGTAGTACAGGGGTGGGAAATTCACCCCTCCACTTT
TRBV27	16	TRBJ2-3	-	TRBD1	CASSSRWTGEMDTQYF	TGTGCCAGCAGTTCGAGATGGACAGGGGAGATGGATACGCAGTATTTT
TRBV6-2/TRBV6-3	19	TRBJ2-1	-	TRBD2	CASSYPRSRTSGTLNEQFF	TGTGCCAGCAGTTACCCCCGGTCCCGGACTAGCGGGACCCTCAATGAGCAGTTCTTC
TRBV11-1	16	TRBJ2-1	-	-	CASSSTVGRSYNEQFF	TGTGCCAGCAGCTCCACCGTAGGGAGAAGCTACAATGAGCAGTTCTTC
TRBV14	16	TRBJ1-1	once	-	CASSQDVRSMNTEAFF	TGTGCCAGCAGCCAAGATGTAAGAAGCATGAACACTGAAGCTTTCTTT
TRBV7-2	11	TRBJ2-1	-	-	CASSLLSTQFF	TGTGCCAGCAGCTTATTATCTACGCAGTTCTTC
TRBV19	15	TRBJ1-4	-	TRBD1	CASSPATGGNEKLFF	TGTGCCAGTAGTCCGGCGACAGGGGGGAATGAAAAACTGTTTTTT
TRBV12-3/TRBV12-4	12	TRBJ1-1	-	-	CASSLTPQGAFF	TGTGCCAGCAGTTTAACACCCCAGGGAGCTTTCTTT
TRBV11-2	15	TRBJ2-1	-	TRBD2	CASRTGTSASGEQFF	TGTGCCAGCAGAACCGGGACTAGCGCCTCGGGAGAGCAGTTCTTC
TRBV6-4	15	TRBJ2-1	-	-	CASRRDTNSYNEQFF	TGTGCCAGCCGTCGGGATACCAACTCCTACAATGAGCAGTTCTTC
TRBV28	14	TRBJ2-7	-	-	CASSPSTENYEQYF	TGTGCCAGCAGTCCCTCAACGGAGAACTACGAGCAGTACTTC
TRBV7-8	16	TRBJ1-5	-	-	CASSLRLGTLERPQHF	TGTGCCAGCAGCTTACGGCTAGGGACACTAGAAAGGCCCCAGCATTTT
TRBV3-1/TRBV3-2	14	TRBJ1-1	-	TRBD1	CASSQRQGTAEAFF	TGTGCCAGCAGCCAAAGACAGGGTACTGCTGAAGCTTTCTTT
TRBV24-1	13	TRBJ2-5	-	-	CATSGGPGETQYF	TGTGCCACCTCCGGGGGGCCGGGAGAGACCCAGTACTTC
TRBV6-5	15	TRBJ1-1	-	TRBD1	CASRTQGALNTEAFF	TGTGCCAGCAGGACACAGGGGGCGCTGAACACTGAAGCTTTCTTT
TRBV9	16	TRBJ2-7	once	-	CASSVAPQGKSYEQYF	TGTGCCAGCAGCGTAGCCCCCCAGGGTAAGTCCTACGAGCAGTACTTC
TRBV5-4	14	TRBJ2-1	-	-	CASSLDPLNNEQFF	TGTGCCAGCAGCTTGGATCCCCTAAACAATGAGCAGTTCTTC
TRBV20-1	13	TRBJ1-5	-	TRBD1	CSASPTGVTAQHF	TGCAGTGCTAGTCCGACAGGGGTTACGGCCCAGCATTTT
TRBV7-2	15	TRBJ1-2	-	-	CASSGLRVANYGYTF	TGTGCCAGCAGCGGGCTCAGGGTAGCTAACTATGGCTACACCTTC
TRBV27	16	TRBJ2-1	-	TRBD1	CASSSAGTGSWDEQFF	TGTGCCAGCAGTTCGGCCGGGACAGGGTCGTGGGATGAGCAGTTCTTC
TRBV27	15	TRBJ1-1	-	-	CASSLAAGKLPEAFF	TGTGCCAGCAGTTTAGCGGCAGGGAAACTGCCTGAAGCTTTCTTT
TRBV3-1/TRBV3-2	15	TRBJ2-2	-	TRBD1	CASSHRQGATGELFF	TGTGCCAGCAGCCATAGGCAGGGGGCCACCGGGGAGCTGTTTTTT
TRBV4-3	17	TRBJ1-3	-	-	CASSPGGWSGSGNTIYF	TGCGCCAGCAGCCCCGGAGGCTGGAGTGGCTCTGGAAACACCATATATTTT
TRBV5-4	15	TRBJ2-7	-	-	CASSSQTVPPYEQYF	TGTGCCAGCAGCTCCCAGACAGTCCCCCCATACGAGCAGTACTTC
TRBV7-3	16	TRBJ2-3	-	TRBD1	CASSFSGTASTDTQYF	TGTGCCAGCAGCTTCTCGGGGACAGCTAGCACAGATACGCAGTATTTT
TRBV3-1/TRBV3-2	13	TRBJ2-2	-	-	CASRHAPTGELFF	TGTGCCAGCAGGCATGCGCCCACCGGGGAGCTGTTTTTT
TRBV15	19	TRBJ1-2	-	TRBD1	CATSRPSLSPTGKNYGYTF	TGTGCCACCAGCAGACCTTCCTTATCTCCGACAGGGAAGAACTATGGCTACACCTTC
TRBV11-2	13	TRBJ1-1	-	-	CASSSYMNTEAFF	TGTGCCAGCAGCTCCTATATGAACACTGAAGCTTTCTTT